This T cell receptor (beta chain) came from a study of blood T cells in healthy people across ages. The CDR3 extends over 11 amino acids. CDR1 SNHLY and CDR2 FYNNEI come from the germline V gene. Overall study results and limits: Long-lived donors exceeded aged donors in naive CD4+ cells and diversity.

In each sample, at least 6 million PBMCs were isolated. Total RNA extraction produced at least 5 micrograms (per sample) for the study. Primed by a sample-barcoded 5' primer and a J-beta primer mix, a second PCR proceeded for about 6 to 11 cycles. Each cDNA was tagged by a template-switch adaptor containing 12 random nucleotides. Via MiXCR, TCRdb re-called the 5' RACE reads, giving one row per CDR3 protein. The sample holds 1.4 million or so distinct CDR3 sequences, under 55% seen once. Worth noting for this clonotype: The antigen is undetermined. A junction boundary mismatches the germline segment, possibly from a read error.

The receptor was derived from a woman in her late teens or twenties in good health. The chain recombines TRBV2 with TRBJ2-3; 9 bases match TRBD2. The sample taken for sequencing was blood. The CDR3 DNA sequence: TGCTCGGCGGGGGGGACAGATACGCAGTATTTT. Protein product: CSAGGTDTQYF.